The TCR beta chain under discussion was sequenced for a study of CD8+ T cells in alopecia areata. Study-wide findings and caveats: Resident alphabeta T-cell populations of normal skin are likewise subject to sequencing in scalp samples.

Trimming left V 0 bases short and J 0 bases short, with 12 bases between. The CDR3 consists of 16 residues. Germline CDR1 LGHNA, CDR2 YSLEER. In the case of this clone: Its target is not known.

Extracted RNA was reverse transcribed into cDNA, the sequencing template. Here immunoSEQ multiplex PCR was the method, and the copy in TCRdb shows in-frame clones only, minus some. This sample carries 70,000 to 95,000 clones, around 54% of them seen once, and the ten largest clones take about 6%. Cell sorting was applied to PBMCs, and CD4+ and CD8+ T cells were collected. The material sequenced was NKG2D-high CD8+ T cells sorted from blood. V is TRBV4-3 and J is TRBJ2-7; no definite D call. The clonotype was recovered from a human donor with alopecia areata. The CDR3 loop reads CASSQEGPPSSYEQYF. CDR3 in DNA: TGCGCCAGCAGCCAAGAAGGCCCCCCGAGCTCCTACGAGCAGTACTTC.